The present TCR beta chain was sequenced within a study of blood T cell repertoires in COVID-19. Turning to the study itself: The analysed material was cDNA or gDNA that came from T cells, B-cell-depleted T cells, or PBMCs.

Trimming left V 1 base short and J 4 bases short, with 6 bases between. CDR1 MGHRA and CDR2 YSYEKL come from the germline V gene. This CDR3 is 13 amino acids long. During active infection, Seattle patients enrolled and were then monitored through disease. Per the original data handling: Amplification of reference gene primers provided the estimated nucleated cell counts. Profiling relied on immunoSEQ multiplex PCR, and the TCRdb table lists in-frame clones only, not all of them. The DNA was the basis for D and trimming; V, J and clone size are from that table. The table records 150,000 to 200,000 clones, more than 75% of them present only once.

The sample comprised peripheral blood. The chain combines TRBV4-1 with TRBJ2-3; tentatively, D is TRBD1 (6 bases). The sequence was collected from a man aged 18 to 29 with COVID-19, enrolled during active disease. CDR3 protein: CASSQGQADTQYF. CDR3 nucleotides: TGCGCCAGCAGCCAAGGACAGGCAGATACGCAGTATTTT.